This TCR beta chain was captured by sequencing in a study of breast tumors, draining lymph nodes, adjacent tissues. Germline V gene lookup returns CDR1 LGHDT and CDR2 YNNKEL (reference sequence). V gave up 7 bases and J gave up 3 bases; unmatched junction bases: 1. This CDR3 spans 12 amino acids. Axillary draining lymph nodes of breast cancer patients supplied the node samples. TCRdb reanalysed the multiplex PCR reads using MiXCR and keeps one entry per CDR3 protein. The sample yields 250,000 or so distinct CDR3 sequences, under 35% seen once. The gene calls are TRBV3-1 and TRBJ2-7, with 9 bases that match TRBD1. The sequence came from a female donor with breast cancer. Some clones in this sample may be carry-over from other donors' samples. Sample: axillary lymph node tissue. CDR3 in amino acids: CASTGQGYEQYF. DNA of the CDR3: TGTGCCAGCACGGGACAGGGCTACGAGCAGTACTTC.